This T cell receptor (beta chain) was found in a study of cytomegalovirus exposure and HLA in healthy donors. Comments on this clone: Its target is unknown.

The PCR employed 60 Vbeta primers together with 13 Jbeta primers. The repertoire was sequenced with immunoSEQ multiplex PCR; TCRdb's copy has only in-frame clones and lacks some. There are 150,000 to 200,000 clones in the sample; 65% to 80% occur only once, and more than 0.55% lies in the top ten. Per the germline V gene, CDR1 is LNHDA and CDR2 is SQIVND (reference sequence). V dropped 6 bases and J dropped 0 bases, with 6 bases sitting between them. The CDR3 consists of 13 residues. Study findings and constraints: HLA allele associations emerged for roughly 17,000 TCR beta sequences in a later analysis, at 0.05 false discovery rate. In a later analysis, HLA-associated TCR beta chains were more clonally expanded than equally common others.

This receptor was obtained from a woman between 35 and 50 years old in good health and CMV-seronegative. The rearrangement links TRBV19 to TRBJ1-3; D is undetermined. Source material: PBMCs. The CDR3 coding sequence is TGTGCCAGTAGGGCCAGCTCTGGAAACACCATATATTTT. This encodes CASRASSGNTIYF.